The 20 T cell receptor beta chains in this list originate from one sample, sequenced in a study of identical twins. TCRdb analysed the 5' RACE reads with MiXCR anew, one entry per CDR3 protein. Of about 470,000 distinct CDR3 sequences in the sample, about 24% are singletons; the top ten hold around 3%. These data also formed part of another study, on T cells expressing NK-cell markers.

The sequenced material came from CD4+ T cells sorted from blood. The receptor source for this set is a woman under 30 in good health.

This clonotype was observed a few times. This sequence joins TRBV7-9 and TRBJ2-1; TRBD2 is a possible D gene (5 bases). V lost 7 bases to trimming and J lost 4 bases, with 11 bases between them. CDR3 length: 13 residues. Germline V gene data show CDR1 as SEHNR and CDR2 as FQNEAQ (reference sequence). The CDR3 here is CASTLAVYNEQFF. CDR3 sequence (DNA): TGTGCCAGCACCCTAGCAGTATACAATGAGCAGTTCTTC.

The chain uses TRBV3-1 and TRBJ1-5; unclear D gene. Germline assignment: CDR1 LGHDT and CDR2 YNNKEL (reference sequence). There are 13 residues in the CDR3. The germline V and J ends were trimmed by 3 bases and 3 bases, with 6 bases remaining between them. Here the CDR3 reads CASSQNLNQPQHF. The CDR3 DNA reads as TGTGCCAGCAGCCAGAACCTCAATCAGCCCCAGCATTTT.

A few counts support this clonotype. The chain recombines TRBV6-1 with TRBJ2-2, with TRBD2 identical over 12 bases. Per the germline V gene, CDR1 is MNHNS and CDR2 is SASEGT. After removal of 5 bases from V and 4 bases from J, the junction contained 2 bases not matched to a gene. The length of the CDR3 is 15 residues. The CDR3 here is CASSKGLAGTGELFF. CDR3 nucleotides: TGTGCCAGCAGTAAGGGACTAGCGGGCACCGGGGAGCTGTTTTTT.

The J gene is TRBJ2-1, the V gene TRBV20-1; D is undetermined. The CDR3 sequence is 14 residues long. Germline V lookup: CDR1 DFQATT, CDR2 SNEGSKA (reference sequence). The V end was cut by 1 base, the J end by 3 bases, with 10 bases between. CDR3 residues: CSARALGYYNEQFF. CDR3 DNA sequence: TGCAGTGCTAGAGCCCTGGGGTACTACAATGAGCAGTTCTTC.

In its sample, this clonotype was seen a few times. The CDR3 nucleotides are TGCAGTGCTAGAATTGACAGGGTTAGGAGCATTCAGTACTTC. Translation gives CSARIDRVRSIQYF. The chain combines TRBV20-1 with TRBJ2-4, with 7 bases lining up with TRBD1. The germline CDR1 and CDR2 sequences are DFQATT and SNEGSKA (reference sequence). CDR3 length equals 14 residues. V gave up 2 bases and J gave up 9 bases; unmatched junction bases: 10.

The V gene is TRBV6-1, the J gene TRBJ2-7; TRBD2 is a possible D gene (6 bases). The germline V gene encodes CDR1 MNHNS and CDR2 SASEGT. Trimming pared 5 bases from V and 1 base from J, leaving 9 bases between. CDR3 length: 13 amino acids. CDR3 sequence (DNA): TGTGCCAGCAGTATAGCGGTGTCCTACGAGCAGTACTTC. Amino acid sequence: CASSIAVSYEQYF.

In this sample, this clonotype turned up a few times. V and J are TRBV20-1 and TRBJ2-3; 8 bases are shared with TRBD2. The V gene's germline CDR1 is DFQATT and CDR2 SNEGSKA (reference sequence). Losses at the gene ends were 2 bases for V and 7 bases for J; bases not matched to a gene: 8. The CDR3 contains 14 residues. This CDR3 reads CSARFSGGGNTQYF. DNA for the CDR3: TGCAGTGCTAGATTCAGCGGGGGTGGCAATACGCAGTATTTT.

The DNA for the CDR3 is TGTGCCACCAGGGGGCGAACAGGGGAGCAGTACTTC. Translation: CATRGRTGEQYF. The V gene is TRBV10-3, the J gene TRBJ2-7, with 8 bases matching TRBD1. J gave up 7 bases and V 10 bases, and 9 bases lay outside the gene matches. Germline V gene sequence: CDR1 ENHRY, CDR2 SYGVKD. There are 12 residues in the CDR3.

There are a few counts of this clonotype. The chain is built from TRBV20-1 and TRBJ2-3; 12 bases agree with TRBD2. The CDR3 is made up of 15 amino acids. Unmatched junction bases numbered 8, after V lost 5 bases and J lost 5 bases. Germline CDR1 is DFQATT and CDR2 is SNEGSKA (reference sequence). In nucleotides, the CDR3 is TGCAGTGCTCCCCTAGCGGGAGGGCCTCGAGATACGCAGTATTTT. Protein product: CSAPLAGGPRDTQYF.

The chain couples TRBV20-1 to TRBJ2-3; 8 nucleotides align to TRBD2. Germline V gives CDR1 DFQATT, CDR2 SNEGSKA (reference sequence). The CDR3 has 14 residues. V was pared by 3 bases and J by 5 bases, with 7 bases of the junction left unmatched. The DNA for the CDR3 is TGCAGTGCTAGGGGAGCGGGAGTCTTAGATACGCAGTATTTT. Encoded protein: CSARGAGVLDTQYF.

This clonotype was recorded many times. V gene TRBV5-1 combines with J gene TRBJ1-5; D is ambiguous. CDR3 size: 13 residues. Germline CDR1 SGHRS, CDR2 YFSETQ. With 0 bases removed from V and 4 bases from J, the gap between germline ends came to 5 bases. CDR3 nucleotides: TGCGCCAGCAGCTTGGAGAGGAATCAGCCCCAGCATTTT. The encoded protein is CASSLERNQPQHF.

The J gene is TRBJ2-7, the V gene TRBV14; weak D call: TRBD1 (6 bases). V dropped 1 base and J dropped 6 bases, with 13 bases sitting between them. Looked up from germline, CDR1 is SGHDN and CDR2 is FVKESK. This CDR3 has 14 residues. This chain's CDR3 is CASSQGNRVSEQYF. CDR3 sequence (DNA): TGTGCCAGCAGCCAAGGCAACAGGGTCTCCGAGCAGTACTTC.

This clonotype was seen a handful of times. The V gene is TRBV6-5, the J gene TRBJ2-1; 11 positions agree with TRBD2. The germline V gene encodes CDR1 MNHEY and CDR2 SVGAGI. The CDR3 consists of 16 residues. Trimming removed 0 bases from V and 7 bases from J; junction bases left unmatched: 5. CDR3 nucleotides: TGTGCCAGCAGTTACTCTCTAGCGGGAGGTTCAAATGAGCAGTTCTTC. Amino acids: CASSYSLAGGSNEQFF.

This clonotype was observed a few times. The chain has TRBV6-1 and TRBJ1-5; perhaps TRBD1 as D (5 bases). V was trimmed by 7 bases and J by 0 bases, leaving 13 bases between them. Germline V lookup: CDR1 MNHNS, CDR2 SASEGT. The CDR3 totals 15 residues. The CDR3 here is CASTRDGNSNQPQHF. In DNA form, the CDR3 reads TGTGCCAGCACTCGGGACGGAAATAGCAATCAGCCCCAGCATTTT.

The V and J genes are TRBV7-9 and TRBJ1-2; 7 bases map to TRBD1. J gave up 0 bases and V 5 bases, and 6 bases lay outside the gene matches. The CDR3 runs to 15 residues. Germline V gene sequence: CDR1 SEHNR, CDR2 FQNEAQ (reference sequence). CDR3 loop: CASSIGQASNYGYTF. The CDR3 DNA reads as TGTGCCAGCAGCATCGGACAGGCATCTAACTATGGCTACACCTTC.

Only a few counts were recorded for this clonotype. The chain employs TRBV4-3 and TRBJ2-3; TRBD2 matches 7 bases. The ends lost 1 base at V and 1 base at J; junction bases unmatched: 14. From germline, CDR1 is LGHNA and CDR2 YSLEER. This CDR3 comprises 19 residues. CDR3 amino acids: CASSQGGFRSSGRTDTQYF. The CDR3 DNA reads as TGCGCCAGCAGCCAAGGAGGTTTTAGGTCTAGCGGTCGCACAGATACGCAGTATTTT.

Only a few counts were recorded for this clonotype. The chain recombines TRBV7-9 with TRBJ2-3, with 7 bases identical to TRBD2. With 3 bases clipped from V and 2 bases from J, the junction kept 2 bases outside the gene matches. Germline loops: CDR1 SEHNR, CDR2 FQNEAQ (reference sequence). The CDR3 has 14 amino acids. CDR3 DNA: TGTGCCAGCAGCTTCGGGGGGTACACAGATACGCAGTATTTT. Translated, it gives CASSFGGYTDTQYF.

This clonotype was recorded a few times. V usage is TRBV3-1 and J usage is TRBJ2-5; maybe TRBD2 (6 bases). The V end lost 4 bases, the J end lost 5 bases, and 8 bases lay between the germline ends. The CDR3 contains 12 residues. CDR1 and CDR2 (germline): LGHDT, YNNKEL (reference sequence). This CDR3 reads CASSRLGETQYF. CDR3 coding DNA: TGTGCCAGCAGCCGACTAGGGGAGACCCAGTACTTC.

This CDR3 is CASSLGVAVGEQYF. Here the CDR3 DNA reads TGTGCCAGCAGCTTGGGGGTTGCAGTCGGTGAGCAGTACTTC. The J gene is TRBJ2-7, the V gene TRBV5-5; D gene ambiguous. Germline CDR1 SGHKS, CDR2 YYEKEE (reference sequence). The V and J ends lost 0 bases and 7 bases respectively, with 14 bases between them. The CDR3 has 14 amino acids.

This chain links TRBV30 with TRBJ1-2; D uncertain. V lost 1 base, J lost 6 bases, and 9 bases lay in between. The germline V gene encodes CDR1 GTSNPN and CDR2 SVGIG (reference sequence). CDR3 length equals 12 residues. CDR3 loop: CAWSDRLHGYTF. CDR3 nucleotide sequence: TGTGCCTGGAGTGATCGACTCCATGGCTACACCTTC.